Listed here are 12 T cell receptor beta chains from one sample, sequenced in a study of CD8+ T cells in alopecia areata. Treatment in this sample: oral pan-JAK inhibitor, 5-10 mg twice daily. Sequencing templates came from extracted RNA that was reverse transcribed into cDNA. This table comes from immunoSEQ multiplex PCR, and its TCRdb copy is limited to in-frame clones, with some not included. The sample shows about 250,000 clones, about 60% of them seen only once. The source was CD4+ T cells sorted from blood, collected at week 52, from a patient treated with tofacitinib. These receptors all come from a human donor with alopecia areata.

The V and J genes are TRBV15 and TRBJ2-3, with TRBD2 matching 7 bases. Trimming at V came to 1 base and at J to 6 bases, leaving 4 bases not matched to a gene. This CDR3 is 14 amino acids long. The V gene's germline CDR1 is LNHNV and CDR2 YYDKDF (reference sequence). The CDR3 coding sequence is TGTGCCACCAGCAGAGCTAGCGGAGTCGATACGCAGTATTTT. This translates into CATSRASGVDTQYF.

This rearrangement joins TRBV11-2 to TRBJ2-5; D might be TRBD2 (5 bases). Germline V gene sequence: CDR1 SGHAT, CDR2 FQNNGV. The CDR3 loop spans 16 amino acids. V was pared by 1 base and J by 0 bases, with 12 bases between. In DNA, the CDR3 is TGTGCCAGCAGCTTAGCGGACTTCTCGTACCAAGAGACCCAGTACTTC. Translated, it gives CASSLADFSYQETQYF.

This clone was recorded a few times. V is TRBV30 and J is TRBJ1-5, with D unresolved. This CDR3 comprises 13 residues. The germline V and J ends were trimmed by 1 base and 4 bases, with 8 bases remaining between them. CDR1 is GTSNPN, CDR2 SVGIG, per germline (reference sequence). CDR3 residues: CAWSGRFNQPQHF. CDR3 nucleotides: TGTGCCTGGAGTGGACGGTTTAATCAGCCCCAGCATTTT.

The V and J genes are TRBV18 and TRBJ1-2; the D is unclear. The germline CDR1 and CDR2 sequences are KGHSH and LQKENI. The V end was cut by 0 bases, the J end by 5 bases, with 10 bases between. This CDR3 is 14 amino acids long. CDR3 in amino acids: CASSPPETEYGYTF. Written as DNA, the CDR3 is TGTGCCAGCTCACCACCCGAGACGGAATATGGCTACACCTTC. Filled out from reference TRBV18 and TRBJ1-2, the complete variable domain reads NAGVMQNPRHLVRRRGQEARLRCSPMKGHSHVYWYRQLPEEGLKFMVYLQKENIIDESGMPKERFSAEFPKEGPSILRIQQVVRGDSAAYFCASSPPETEYGYTFGSGTRLTVV.

The J gene is TRBJ2-1, the V gene TRBV2; no reliable D call. The germline V gene encodes CDR1 SNHLY and CDR2 FYNNEI. The CDR3 contains 14 residues. V lost 10 bases, J lost 5 bases, and 18 bases lay in between. This chain's CDR3 is CATLRRIDHNEQFF. The CDR3, as DNA: TGTGCCACCCTGCGGCGGATAGATCACAATGAGCAGTTCTTC.

This sequence joins TRBV29-1 and TRBJ2-1; TRBD2 matches 8 bases. Germline lookup yields CDR1 SQVTM and CDR2 ANQGSEA. This CDR3 is 15 amino acids long. V gave up 6 bases and J gave up 5 bases; unmatched junction bases: 12. DNA of the CDR3: TGCAGCGTGCTTCCTCAGACTAGCGTAGACAATGAGCAGTTCTTC. Its protein product is CSVLPQTSVDNEQFF.

The chain links TRBV9 to TRBJ1-1; 8 positions agree with TRBD1. After removal of 0 bases from V and 4 bases from J, the junction contained 8 bases not matched to a gene. The CDR3 extends over 16 amino acids. CDR1 SGDLS and CDR2 YYNGEE come from the germline V gene. The CDR3 is CASSVVPGQGGTEAFF. The CDR3 DNA reads as TGTGCCAGCAGCGTAGTCCCCGGACAGGGTGGCACTGAAGCTTTCTTT.

The chain carries TRBV28 and TRBJ1-6; 7 bases line up with TRBD1. From germline, CDR1 is MDHEN and CDR2 SYDVKM. There are 14 residues in the CDR3. With 5 bases clipped from V and 7 bases from J, the junction kept 5 bases outside the gene matches. CDR3 loop: CASSPTGLNSPLHF. In nucleotides, the CDR3 is TGTGCCAGCAGTCCGACAGGGCTGAATTCACCCCTCCACTTT.

V and J are TRBV4-1 and TRBJ2-4; D unclear. V was pared by 4 bases and J by 9 bases, with 19 bases between. The CDR3 has 15 amino acids. From germline, CDR1 is MGHRA and CDR2 YSYEKL. CDR3 sequence: CASSRLSQSMGIQYF. For the CDR3, the DNA is TGCGCCAGCAGCCGTCTGTCACAGAGCATGGGCATTCAGTACTTC.

V usage is TRBV7-9 and J usage is TRBJ2-7, with D possibly TRBD1 on 6 matching bases. V dropped 4 bases and J dropped 0 bases, with 13 bases sitting between them. The germline CDR1 and CDR2 sequences are SEHNR and FQNEAQ (reference sequence). The CDR3 is made up of 15 amino acids. CDR3 region: CASSSQGTLSYEQYF. The CDR3 DNA follows: TGTGCCAGCAGCTCTCAGGGGACCCTCTCCTACGAGCAGTACTTC.

CDR3 DNA: TGCGCCAGCAGCCTTCCGACAGGGGTAAATGAAAAACTGTTTTTT. Translating gives CASSLPTGVNEKLFF. V is TRBV5-1 and J is TRBJ1-4; 8 bases align to TRBD1. This CDR3 region has 15 residues. CDR1 and CDR2 from the germline V gene are SGHRS and YFSETQ. Trimming took 4 bases from V and 5 from J; bases not matched to a gene: 7.

The table lists this clone with a few counts. The chain carries TRBV5-1 and TRBJ2-1; D uncertain. Germline CDR1 and CDR2: SGHRS and YFSETQ. The V end lost 4 bases, the J end lost 5 bases, and 13 bases lay between the germline ends. The CDR3 runs 14 residues. The CDR3 DNA sequence: TGCGCCAGCAGCCCGGGTTCTGGGGACAATGAGCAGTTCTTC. It specifies CASSPGSGDNEQFF.